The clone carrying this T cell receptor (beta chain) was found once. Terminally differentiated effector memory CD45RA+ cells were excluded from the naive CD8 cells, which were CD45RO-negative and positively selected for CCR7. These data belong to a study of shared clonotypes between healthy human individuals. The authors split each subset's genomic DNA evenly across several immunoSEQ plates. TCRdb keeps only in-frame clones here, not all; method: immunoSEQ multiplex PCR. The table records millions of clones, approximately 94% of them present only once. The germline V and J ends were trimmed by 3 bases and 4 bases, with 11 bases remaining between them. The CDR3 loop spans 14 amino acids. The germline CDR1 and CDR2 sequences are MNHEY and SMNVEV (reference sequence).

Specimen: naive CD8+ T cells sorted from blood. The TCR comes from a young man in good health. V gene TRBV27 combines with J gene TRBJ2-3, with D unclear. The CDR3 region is CASSFLGSADTQYF. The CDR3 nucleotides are TGTGCCAGCAGTTTCCTCGGGTCAGCAGATACGCAGTATTTT.